What follows are 5 T cell receptor beta chains derived from one specimen sequenced in a study of Ad26.COV2.S vaccination and SARS-CoV-2 variants. The treatment denotes: about 20 received Ad26.COV2.S at low or high dose, single or two shots; about 5 received placebo; per-sample allocation not given. Collection of samples fell on day 63 after the first vaccine or placebo injection. Some clones are missing from TCRdb's copy, which holds only in-frame ones; the method was immunoSEQ multiplex PCR. This sample yields hundreds of thousands of clones, of which over 75% are seen a single time; around 3.5% belongs to the top ten. The sample in question was peripheral blood, obtained in a trial of Ad26.COV2.S vaccine versus placebo. The receptors originated from a person between 18 and 60 years old who received the Ad26.COV2.S COVID-19 vaccine or a placebo.

This clone came up once. The chain links TRBV6-7 to TRBJ2-7; D is unclear. TRBV6-7 is classed as an ORF, of uncertain function. V was shortened by 2 bases and J by 1 base, with 21 bases between the two germline ends. The CDR3 loop spans 18 amino acids. The CDR3 DNA reads as TGTGCCAGCAGTTACCCCCTAACCCAGGTGTCTGGATCCTACGAGCAGTACTTC. Residues: CASSYPLTQVSGSYEQYF.

The CDR3 sequence: CASSFRTGGSYGYTF. CDR3 nucleotides: TGTGCCAGCAGTTTTCGGACAGGGGGTAGCTATGGCTACACCTTC. The gene calls are TRBV28 and TRBJ1-2, with 10 bases aligning to TRBD1. V gave up 3 bases and J gave up 4 bases; unmatched junction bases: 5. This CDR3 is 15 amino acids long. Germline values: CDR1 MDHEN, CDR2 SYDVKM.

V usage is TRBV13 and J usage is TRBJ2-3; unclear D gene. V dropped 6 bases and J dropped 6 bases, with 19 bases sitting between them. The germline gives CDR1 PRHDT, CDR2 FYEKMQ (reference sequence). This CDR3 region has 15 residues. The CDR3 DNA reads as TGTGCCAGCAGGGCCGGGCCCACCACTTCGGATACGCAGTATTTT. As protein: CASRAGPTTSDTQYF.

The chain has TRBV5-6 and TRBJ2-7, with TRBD2 matching 10 bases. This CDR3 has 15 residues. The germline CDR1 and CDR2 sequences are SGHDT and YYEEEE. V was clipped by 4 bases and J by 2 bases; unmatched bases: 6. The CDR3 DNA reads TGTGCCAGCAGCCGCGGGACTAGCGCAACCTACGAGCAGTACTTC. This codes for CASSRGTSATYEQYF.

This clone has only a few counts. The chain employs TRBV10-2 and TRBJ1-2; D ambiguous. The CDR3 runs 13 residues. The V gene lost 0 bases and the J gene lost 5 bases, with 7 bases spanning the gap. From germline, CDR1 is WSHSY and CDR2 SAAADI. CDR3 in amino acids: CASSESVYYGYTF. The CDR3 DNA is TGCGCCAGCAGTGAGTCGGTGTATTATGGCTACACCTTC.